The rows below give T cell receptor beta chains drawn from one sample of a study of control samples from healthy donors and cancer patients. Sequenced by immunoSEQ multiplex PCR; TCRdb stores in-frame clones only, minus some. The profile shows 130,000 or so clones, about 89% of them singletons. Sequenced input: blood. The receptors stem from a man younger than 30 in good health. Both conserved end residues are part of each CDR3. Fields, in order: V gene, J gene, CDR3 protein.

V: TRBV4-2
J: TRBJ1-6
CDR3: CASSQDWVGQGAVALHF

V: TRBV27
J: TRBJ1-4
CDR3: CASSSLGQAKGEKLFF

V: TRBV7-9
J: TRBJ1-5
CDR3: CASSLTAGNQPQHF

V: TRBV4-1
J: TRBJ1-2
CDR3: CASSQTGGNYGYTF

V: TRBV7-2
J: TRBJ1-3
CDR3: CASSLGIVPGNTIYF

V: TRBV5-5
J: TRBJ1-1
CDR3: CASSLRGTNTEAFF

V: TRBV5-1
J: TRBJ2-2
CDR3: CASSTTGGNTGELFF

V: TRBV10-3
J: TRBJ1-1
CDR3: CAISAGEEAFF

V: TRBV18
J: TRBJ2-5
CDR3: CASSTGTPETQYF

V: TRBV28
J: TRBJ2-6
CDR3: CASTVQDGSGANVLTF

V: TRBV4-3
J: TRBJ1-3
CDR3: CASSNSGVSGNTIYF

V: TRBV5-1
J: TRBJ2-3
CDR3: CASSSGLAGGLEGDTQYF

V: TRBV18
J: TRBJ1-5
CDR3: CASSPSDRAQPQHF

V: TRBV6-5
J: TRBJ2-7
CDR3: CASRLTSGVYEQYF

V: TRBV6-5
J: TRBJ1-2
CDR3: CASSYSFAGPGNGYTF

V: TRBV10-3
J: TRBJ1-6
CDR3: CAISESEANNSPLHF

V: TRBV30
J: TRBJ1-3
CDR3: CAWGGRISGNTIYF

V: TRBV20-1
J: TRBJ1-1
CDR3: CSASIWLKNTEAFF

V: TRBV7-2
J: TRBJ1-5
CDR3: CASSLVQSNQPQHF

V: TRBV5-4
J: TRBJ2-7
CDR3: CASSFTGFGEQYF

V: TRBV7-7
J: TRBJ2-2
CDR3: CASSLERGSTGELFF

V: TRBV27
J: TRBJ2-3
CDR3: CASSWAGTDTQYF

V: TRBV5-1
J: TRBJ2-3
CDR3: CASSLGGQQDTQYF

V: TRBV9
J: TRBJ2-1
CDR3: CASSVGQGVYEQFF

V: TRBV19
J: TRBJ1-2
CDR3: CASKPGQGFNYGYTF

V: TRBV7-6
J: TRBJ2-1
CDR3: CASSQGGGFYNEQFF

V: TRBV9
J: TRBJ2-1
CDR3: CASSQDGQGAHEQFF

V: TRBV3-1/TRBV3-2
J: TRBJ1-5
CDR3: CASSQVGQPQHF

V: TRBV28
J: TRBJ1-5
CDR3: CASSLSGYGNQPQHF

V: TRBV2
J: TRBJ2-5
CDR3: CASRRDRETQYF

V: TRBV6-5
J: TRBJ2-1
CDR3: CASSTPGRGPEQFF

V: TRBV24-1
J: TRBJ2-2
CDR3: CATSDLWGAGELFF

V: TRBV6-2/TRBV6-3
J: TRBJ1-1
CDR3: CASSRDRGFSEAFF

V: TRBV19
J: TRBJ1-5
CDR3: CATQEPYQPQHF

V: TRBV6-5
J: TRBJ2-7
CDR3: CASSPYRGNSYEQYF

V: TRBV27
J: TRBJ2-3
CDR3: CASSRPGLAGTTDTQYF

V: TRBV7-3
J: TRBJ2-3
CDR3: CASSLTGTTDTQYF

V: TRBV3-1/TRBV3-2
J: TRBJ2-2
CDR3: CASSQEGRGIHSGELFF

V: TRBV4-1
J: TRBJ2-7
CDR3: CASSQEPGGLYEQYF

V: TRBV7-2
J: TRBJ2-1
CDR3: CASSLVAGGYNEQFF

V: TRBV6-1
J: TRBJ1-1
CDR3: CASSDWWTGGVDTEAFF

V: TRBV5-5
J: TRBJ1-5
CDR3: CANRPYGPQSNQPQHF